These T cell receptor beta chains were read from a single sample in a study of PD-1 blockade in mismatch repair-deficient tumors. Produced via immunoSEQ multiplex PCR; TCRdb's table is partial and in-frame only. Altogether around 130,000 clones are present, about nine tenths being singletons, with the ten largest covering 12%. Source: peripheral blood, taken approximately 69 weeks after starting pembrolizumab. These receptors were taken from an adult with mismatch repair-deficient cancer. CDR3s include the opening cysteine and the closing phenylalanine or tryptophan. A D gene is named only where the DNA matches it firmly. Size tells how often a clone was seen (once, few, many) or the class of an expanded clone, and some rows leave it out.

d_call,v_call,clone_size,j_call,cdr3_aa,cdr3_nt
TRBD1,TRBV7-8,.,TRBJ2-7,CASSSSRDRVGEQYF,TGTGCCAGCAGCTCCTCCCGGGACAGGGTCGGTGAGCAGTACTTC
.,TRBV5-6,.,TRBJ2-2,CASSFIIGELFF,TGTGCCAGCAGCTTTATCATCGGGGAGCTGTTTTTT
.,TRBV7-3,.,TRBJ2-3,CASSLTPSTDTQYF,TGTGCCAGCAGCTTAACGCCGAGCACAGATACGCAGTATTTT
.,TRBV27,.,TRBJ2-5,CASSSQWGSLVGEETQYF,TGTGCCAGCAGTAGCCAATGGGGGTCGCTGGTAGGGGAGGAGACCCAGTACTTC
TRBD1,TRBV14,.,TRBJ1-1,CASSQFLDRESAAFF,TGTGCCAGCAGCCAATTCTTGGACAGGGAGTCAGCAGCTTTCTTT
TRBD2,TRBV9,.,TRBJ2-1,CASSVGLAPYNEQFF,TGTGCCAGCAGCGTTGGACTAGCGCCCTACAATGAGCAGTTCTTC
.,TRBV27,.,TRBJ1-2,CASSLGAGINYGYTF,TGTGCCAGCAGTTTGGGGGCAGGGATTAACTATGGCTACACCTTC
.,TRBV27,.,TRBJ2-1,CASSFSDGGSRNEQFF,TGTGCCAGCAGTTTTTCGGACGGAGGGAGCAGGAATGAGCAGTTCTTC
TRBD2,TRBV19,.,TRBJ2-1,CASSTGGLAGVPYNEQFF,TGTGCCAGTAGTACAGGGGGACTAGCGGGAGTTCCCTACAATGAGCAGTTCTTC
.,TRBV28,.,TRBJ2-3,CASSNLISTRKGTDTQYF,TGTGCCAGCAGCAATTTAATTTCGACTAGGAAAGGCACAGATACGCAGTATTTT
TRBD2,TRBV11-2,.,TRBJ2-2,CASESGRGYTGELFF,TGTGCCAGTGAAAGCGGGAGGGGTTACACCGGGGAGCTGTTTTTT
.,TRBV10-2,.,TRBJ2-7,CASTATPYEQYF,TGCGCCAGCACAGCTACTCCCTACGAGCAGTACTTC
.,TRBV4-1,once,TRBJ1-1,CASSLTVGGWGPEAFF,TGCGCCAGCAGCCTAACCGTTGGGGGTTGGGGCCCTGAAGCTTTCTTT
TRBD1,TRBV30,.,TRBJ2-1,CACSQGVNEQFF,TGTGCCTGTTCACAGGGGGTCAATGAGCAGTTCTTC
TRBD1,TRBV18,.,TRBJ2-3,CASSPGQLSTDTQYF,TGTGCCAGCTCACCGGGACAGTTGAGCACAGATACGCAGTATTTT
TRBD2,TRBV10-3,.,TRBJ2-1,CAIRTSGRYNEQFF,TGTGCCATCAGGACTAGCGGGAGGTACAATGAGCAGTTCTTC
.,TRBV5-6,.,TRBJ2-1,CASAVRSYNEQFF,TGTGCCAGCGCAGTTCGCTCCTACAATGAGCAGTTCTTC
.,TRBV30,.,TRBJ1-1,CAWRVERKAFF,TGTGCCTGGCGGGTTGAACGAAAAGCTTTCTTT
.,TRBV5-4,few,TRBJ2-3,CASSFRTSTDTQYF,TGTGCCAGCAGCTTCAGAACTAGCACAGATACGCAGTATTTT
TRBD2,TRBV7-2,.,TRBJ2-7,CASSLRTSTYEQYF,TGTGCCAGCAGCCTTCGGACTAGTACCTACGAGCAGTACTTC
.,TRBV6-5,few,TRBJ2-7,CASSYSYSDSYEQYF,TGTGCCAGCAGTTACTCTTACTCCGACTCCTACGAGCAGTACTTC
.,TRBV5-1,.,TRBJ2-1,CASSHKHTDGLEQFF,TGCGCCAGCAGCCATAAACACACTGACGGGCTCGAGCAGTTCTTC
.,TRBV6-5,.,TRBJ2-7,CASSYSTTSPSYEQYF,TGTGCCAGCAGTTATTCCACGACTAGTCCATCCTACGAGCAGTACTTC
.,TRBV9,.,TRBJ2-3,CASSVYLSRGDTQYF,TGTGCCAGCAGCGTATACCTCTCACGGGGGGATACGCAGTATTTT
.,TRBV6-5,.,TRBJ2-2,CASSLTSTGELFF,TGTGCCAGCAGTTTGACTAGTACCGGGGAGCTGTTTTTT
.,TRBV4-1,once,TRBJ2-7,CASSQEGTGQWQYF,TGCGCCAGCAGCCAAGAAGGAACAGGACAGTGGCAGTACTTC
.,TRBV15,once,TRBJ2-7,CATSRTGGEQYF,TGTGCCACCAGCAGGACCGGTGGGGAGCAGTACTTC
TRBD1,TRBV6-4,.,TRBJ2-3,CASSLRQGGTTDTQYF,TGTGCCAGCAGTTTACGACAGGGGGGGACCACAGATACGCAGTATTTT
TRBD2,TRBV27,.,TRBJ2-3,CASSLASGSTDTQYF,TGTGCCAGCAGTTTGGCTAGCGGGAGTACAGATACGCAGTATTTT
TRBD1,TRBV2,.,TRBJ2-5,CASSRQGKETQYF,TGTGCCAGCAGTAGACAGGGGAAGGAGACCCAGTACTTC
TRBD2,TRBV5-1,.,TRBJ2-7,CASSLLAGGSYEQYF,TGCGCCAGCAGCTTGCTAGCGGGAGGATCCTACGAGCAGTACTTC
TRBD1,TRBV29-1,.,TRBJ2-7,CSVEAPPGQGLYEQYF,TGCAGCGTTGAAGCCCCCCCGGGACAGGGTTTATACGAGCAGTACTTC
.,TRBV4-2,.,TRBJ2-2,CASSQEAQEGRELFF,TGTGCCAGCAGCCAAGAGGCCCAAGAGGGGAGGGAGCTGTTTTTT
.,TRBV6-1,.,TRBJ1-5,CASSEGVGQLYQPQHF,TGTGCCAGCAGTGAAGGAGTAGGACAGCTATATCAGCCCCAGCATTTT
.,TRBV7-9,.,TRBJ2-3,CASSLEGSTDTQYF,TGTGCCAGCAGCTTAGAGGGTAGCACAGATACGCAGTATTTT
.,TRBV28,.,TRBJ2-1,CASSSRPRGRRYNEQFF,TGTGCCAGCAGTTCAAGACCCCGGGGGCGACGATACAATGAGCAGTTCTTC
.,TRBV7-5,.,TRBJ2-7,CVRSLDVAGDVYEQYF,TGTGTCAGAAGCTTAGATGTCGCGGGAGACGTCTACGAGCAGTACTTC
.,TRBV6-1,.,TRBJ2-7,CASSQRQASYEQYF,TGTGCCAGCAGTCAGCGACAGGCCTCCTACGAGCAGTACTTC
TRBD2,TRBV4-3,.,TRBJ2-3,CASSPGLAGGPSTDTQYF,TGCGCCAGCAGCCCCGGACTAGCGGGAGGGCCGAGCACAGATACGCAGTATTTT
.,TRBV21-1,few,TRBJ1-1,CASSPPTRSLNTEAFF,TGTGCCAGCAGCCCTCCGACTAGATCCCTGAACACTGAAGCTTTCTTT
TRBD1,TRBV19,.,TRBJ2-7,CASSTRRQGWDEQYF,TGTGCCAGTAGTACCCGCCGACAGGGGTGGGACGAGCAGTACTTC
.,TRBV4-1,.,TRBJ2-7,CASSQALPTSPDYEQYF,TGCGCCAGCAGCCAAGCACTACCCACTAGCCCCGACTACGAGCAGTACTTC
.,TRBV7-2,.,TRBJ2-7,CASSLAASGWAYEQYF,TGTGCCAGCAGCTTAGCTGCATCAGGGTGGGCCTACGAGCAGTACTTC
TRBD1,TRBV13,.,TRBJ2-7,CASSHRDRDYEQYF,TGTGCCAGCAGCCACCGGGACAGGGACTACGAGCAGTACTTC
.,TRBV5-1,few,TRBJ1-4,CASSLGGAPNEKLFF,TGCGCCAGCAGCTTGGGCGGGGCCCCTAATGAAAAACTGTTTTTT
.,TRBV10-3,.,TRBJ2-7,CAISESTQAYEQYF,TGTGCCATCAGTGAGTCGACTCAGGCCTACGAGCAGTACTTC
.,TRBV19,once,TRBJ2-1,CASTVGTSSYNEQFF,TGTGCCAGTACCGTAGGCACGAGCTCCTACAATGAGCAGTTCTTC
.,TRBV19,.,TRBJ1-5,CASSILRTASNQPQHF,TGTGCCAGTAGTATTTTGCGGACAGCTAGCAATCAGCCCCAGCATTTT
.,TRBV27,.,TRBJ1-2,CASSLSRASYGYTF,TGTGCCAGCAGTTTATCGAGGGCATCCTATGGCTACACCTTC
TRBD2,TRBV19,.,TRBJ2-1,CASSIKTSGSSYNEQFF,TGTGCCAGTAGTATAAAGACTAGCGGGAGCTCCTACAATGAGCAGTTCTTC
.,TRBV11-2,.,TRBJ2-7,CASSFVGDEQYF,TGTGCCAGCAGCTTCGTGGGGGACGAGCAGTACTTC
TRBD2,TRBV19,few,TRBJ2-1,CASRTGTSGAYNEQFF,TGTGCCAGTAGGACCGGGACTAGCGGGGCCTACAATGAGCAGTTCTTC
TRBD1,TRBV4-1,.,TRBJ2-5,CASSQWDRGGQETQYF,TGCGCCAGCAGCCAATGGGACAGGGGAGGGCAGGAGACCCAGTACTTC
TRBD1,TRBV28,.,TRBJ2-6,CASSMTGVDSGANVLTF,TGTGCCAGCAGTATGACAGGGGTGGACTCTGGGGCCAACGTCCTGACTTTC
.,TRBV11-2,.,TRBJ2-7,CASSTPQVYEQYF,TGTGCCAGCAGCACACCGCAGGTGTACGAGCAGTACTTC
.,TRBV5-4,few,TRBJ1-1,CASSLRTVNTEAFF,TGTGCCAGCAGCCTGCGGACGGTGAACACTGAAGCTTTCTTT
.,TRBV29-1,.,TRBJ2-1,CSVVPYNEQFF,TGCAGCGTTGTCCCGTACAATGAGCAGTTCTTC
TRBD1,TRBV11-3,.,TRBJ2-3,CASSLEGQGASTDTQYF,TGTGCCAGCAGCTTAGAGGGACAGGGGGCTAGTACAGATACGCAGTATTTT
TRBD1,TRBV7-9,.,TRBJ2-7,CASSLARTGGSYEQYF,TGTGCCAGCAGCTTAGCCCGGACAGGGGGCTCTTACGAGCAGTACTTC
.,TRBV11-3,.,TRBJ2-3,CASSRGHTQYF,TGTGCCAGCAGCCGGGGGCACACGCAGTATTTT